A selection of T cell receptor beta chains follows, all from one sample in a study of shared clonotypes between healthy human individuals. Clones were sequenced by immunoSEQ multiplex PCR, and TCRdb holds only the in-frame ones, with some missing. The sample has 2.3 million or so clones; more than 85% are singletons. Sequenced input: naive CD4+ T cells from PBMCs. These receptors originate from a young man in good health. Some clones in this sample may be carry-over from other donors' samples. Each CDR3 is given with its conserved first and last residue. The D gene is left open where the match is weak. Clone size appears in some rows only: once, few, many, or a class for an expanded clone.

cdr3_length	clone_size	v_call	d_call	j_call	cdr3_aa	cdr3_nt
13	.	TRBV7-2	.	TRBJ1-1	CASSLGQNTEAFF	TGTGCCAGCAGCTTAGGACAGAACACTGAAGCTTTCTTT
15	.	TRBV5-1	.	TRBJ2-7	CASSWIPFGPLEQYF	TGCGCCAGCAGCTGGATCCCTTTCGGGCCTCTCGAGCAGTACTTC
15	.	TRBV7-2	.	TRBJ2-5	CASSQVIRGHRAQYF	TGTGCCAGCAGCCAGGTCATCAGGGGCCACAGGGCCCAGTACTTC
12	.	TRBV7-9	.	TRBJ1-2	CASSDGVYGYTF	TGTGCCAGCAGCGACGGTGTCTATGGCTACACCTTC
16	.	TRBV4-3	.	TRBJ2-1	CASSQHRLAGYNEQFF	TGCGCCAGCAGCCAGCACCGTCTAGCTGGCTACAATGAGCAGTTCTTC
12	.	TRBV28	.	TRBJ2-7	CASSLWTVQQYF	TGTGCCAGCAGTTTATGGACAGTTCAGCAGTACTTC
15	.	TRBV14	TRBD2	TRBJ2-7	CASRGLAGARYEQYF	TGTGCCAGCAGGGGACTAGCGGGAGCTCGGTACGAGCAGTACTTC
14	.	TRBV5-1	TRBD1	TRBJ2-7	CASRRGQGPYEQYF	TGCGCCAGCAGGCGGGGACAGGGGCCCTACGAGCAGTACTTC
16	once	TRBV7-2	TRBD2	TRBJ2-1	CASSLRGGREGNEQFF	TGTGCCAGCAGCTTACGGGGCGGGAGAGAGGGCAATGAGCAGTTCTTC
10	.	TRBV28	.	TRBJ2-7	CASGAYEQYF	TGTGCCAGCGGAGCCTACGAGCAGTACTTC
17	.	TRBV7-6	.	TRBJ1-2	CASSLFGRAGGNYGYTF	TGTGCCAGCAGCTTATTCGGCAGGGCCGGAGGGAACTATGGCTACACCTTC
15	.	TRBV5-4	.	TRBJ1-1	CASSKPTETNTEAFF	TGTGCCAGCAGCAAGCCGACAGAAACGAACACTGAAGCTTTCTTT
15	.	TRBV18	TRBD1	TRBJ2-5	CASSPGTGGEETQYF	TGTGCCAGCTCTCCCGGGACAGGGGGCGAAGAGACCCAGTACTTC
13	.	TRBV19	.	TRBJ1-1	CASRIQANTEAFF	TGTGCCAGTAGGATACAAGCGAACACTGAAGCTTTCTTT
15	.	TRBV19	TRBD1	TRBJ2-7	CASSTPGQGVGEQYF	TGTGCCAGTAGTACGCCGGGACAGGGGGTGGGCGAGCAGTACTTC
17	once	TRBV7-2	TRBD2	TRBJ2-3	CASSLEGTSGRGDTQYF	TGTGCCAGCAGCTTAGAGGGGACTAGCGGGAGAGGAGATACGCAGTATTTT
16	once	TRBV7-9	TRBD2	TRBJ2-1	CASSLGLAGAWDEQFF	TGTGCCAGCAGCTTAGGCCTAGCGGGAGCGTGGGATGAGCAGTTCTTC
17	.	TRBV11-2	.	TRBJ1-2	CASSFGQNFLPGYGYTF	TGTGCCAGCAGCTTCGGACAGAACTTTCTTCCCGGCTATGGCTACACCTTC
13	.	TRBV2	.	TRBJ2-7	CASRQPGSYEQYF	TGTGCCAGCAGACAACCGGGCTCCTACGAGCAGTACTTC
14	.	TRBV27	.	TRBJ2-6	CASSSISGANVLTF	TGTGCCAGCAGTTCCATCTCTGGGGCCAACGTCCTGACTTTC
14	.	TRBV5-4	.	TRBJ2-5	CASRSQGPQETQYF	TGTGCCAGCAGGTCTCAAGGACCCCAAGAGACCCAGTACTTC
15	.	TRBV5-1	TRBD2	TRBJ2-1	CASSLPSGNKGEQFF	TGCGCCAGCAGCTTACCTAGCGGGAATAAAGGGGAGCAGTTCTTC
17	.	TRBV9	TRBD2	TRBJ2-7	CASSRGTSGRSSYEQYF	TGTGCCAGCAGCCGGGGGACTAGCGGGCGCAGCTCCTACGAGCAGTACTTC
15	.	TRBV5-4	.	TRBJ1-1	CASSSQTSMNTEAFF	TGTGCCAGCAGCTCACAGACGAGCATGAACACTGAAGCTTTCTTT
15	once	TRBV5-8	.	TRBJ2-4	CASSLHTVTKNIQYF	TGTGCCAGCAGTCTTCATACAGTAACCAAAAACATTCAGTACTTC